Shown below are 6 T cell receptor beta chains from a single sample sequenced in a study of human thymus T cells. Data came from immunoSEQ multiplex PCR; TCRdb stores just in-frame clones and leaves some out. The sample shows about 78,000 clones, 95% to 98% of them seen only once. Resections from corrective heart surgery supplied the thymus tissue. The sequencing input was thymus tissue. The origin of the receptors is a boy under two years old with a congenital heart defect but otherwise immunologically healthy.

V gene TRBV7-8 combines with J gene TRBJ2-5; the match to TRBD2 covers 9 bases. The length of the CDR3 is 15 residues. The trim removed 1 base at V and 5 bases at J, leaving 5 bases unmatched. CDR1 and CDR2 (germline): SGHVS, FQNEAQ. CDR3 residues: CASSLGSGGRETQYF. CDR3 nucleotide sequence: TGTGCCAGCAGCTTAGGTAGCGGGGGCCGGGAGACCCAGTACTTC.

The V gene is TRBV9, the J gene TRBJ2-1; 10 nucleotides agree with TRBD2. CDR1 is SGDLS, CDR2 YYNGEE, per germline. The CDR3 has 19 residues. With 0 bases clipped from V and 5 bases from J, the junction kept 14 bases outside the gene matches. DNA of the CDR3: TGTGCCAGCAGCGTAGCTTTTTCGTGGAGCGGGAGGGCCCACAATGAGCAGTTCTTC. Translated, it gives CASSVAFSWSGRAHNEQFF. Based on the CDR3 plus reference TRBV9 and TRBJ2-1, the full variable domain is DSGVTQTPKHLITATGQRVTLRCSPRSGDLSVYWYQQSLDQGLQFLIQYYNGEERAKGNILERFSAQQFPDLHSELNLSSLELGDSALYFCASSVAFSWSGRAHNEQFFGPGTRLTVL.

The chain links TRBV27 to TRBJ2-2, with D perhaps assigned TRBD1 or TRBD2 (6 bases each). Germline CDR1 reads MNHEY; CDR2 reads SMNVEV (reference sequence). V gave up 1 base and J gave up 6 bases, with 18 bases separating them. The CDR3 length is 17 residues. The CDR3: CASSLYRVRGQAGELFF. The CDR3 nucleotides read TGTGCCAGCAGTTTATATCGGGTCCGGGGGCAGGCCGGGGAGCTGTTTTTT.

This rearrangement joins TRBV29-1 to TRBJ2-3, with D uncertain. The CDR3 spans 12 residues. From germline, CDR1 is SQVTM and CDR2 ANQGSEA. V shed 7 bases and J shed 2 bases, with 10 bases lying between them. The CDR3 region has the DNA TGCAGCGAAGGCGGCTACACAGATACGCAGTATTTT. Its protein is CSEGGYTDTQYF.

V usage is TRBV14 and J usage is TRBJ1-2, with 9 nucleotides matching TRBD1. CDR1 is SGHDN, CDR2 FVKESK, per germline. J was trimmed by 4 bases and V by 4 bases; bases with no gene match: 10. The CDR3 is made up of 16 amino acids. The CDR3 is CASSLGTGTGIYGYTF. In DNA, the CDR3 is TGTGCCAGCAGCCTCGGAACCGGGACAGGGATCTATGGCTACACCTTC. Together with reference TRBV14 and TRBJ1-2, the CDR3 gives the full variable domain: EAGVTQFPSHSVIEKGQTVTLRCDPISGHDNLYWYRRVMGKEIKFLLHFVKESKQDESGMPNNRFLAERTGGTYSTLKVQPAELEDSGVYFCASSLGTGTGIYGYTFGSGTRLTVV.

This clone was observed a single time. This chain joins TRBV2 and TRBJ2-5, with 10 positions matching TRBD2. This CDR3 is 17 amino acids long. Unmatched junction bases numbered 14, after V lost 4 bases and J lost 6 bases. CDR1 and CDR2 from the germline V gene are SNHLY and FYNNEI. CDR3 in amino acids: CASSVTAGGPIKKTQYF. The DNA for the CDR3 is TGTGCCAGCAGTGTAACAGCGGGGGGGCCTATAAAAAAGACCCAGTACTTC.